Following are 8 T cell receptor beta chains from one sample sequenced in a study of blood T cell repertoires in COVID-19. Clones were sequenced by immunoSEQ multiplex PCR, and TCRdb holds only the in-frame ones, with some missing. This table holds about 670,000 clones, 90% found once. Sequenced: peripheral blood. The receptor source for this set is a woman between 18 and 29 years old with acute or convalescent COVID-19.

The V call is TRBV4-2, the J call TRBJ1-3; 10 positions match TRBD1. Germline assignment: CDR1 LGHNA and CDR2 YNFKEQ. This CDR3 is built from 16 residues. V was clipped by 3 bases and J by 1 base; unmatched bases: 3. This chain's CDR3 is CASSQRDRGSGNTIYF. CDR3 nucleotide sequence: TGTGCCAGCAGCCAGCGGGACAGGGGATCTGGAAACACCATATATTTT.

The gene calls are TRBV7-6 and TRBJ1-1; D ambiguous. The CDR3 is 17 amino acids. The V gene's germline CDR1 is SGHVS and CDR2 FNYEAQ. V dropped 3 bases and J dropped 1 base, with 18 bases sitting between them. CDR3 nucleotides: TGTGCCAGCAGCTTTCCTCGGGAGACAAGCAAGAACACTGAAGCTTTCTTT. Translated: CASSFPRETSKNTEAFF. The full variable domain, in which reference TRBV7-6 and TRBJ1-1 provide the parts outside the CDR3, is GAGVSQSPRYKVTKRGQDVALRCDPISGHVSLYWYRQALGQGPEFLTYFNYEAQQDKSGLPNDRFSAERPEGSISTLTIQRTEQRDSAMYRCASSFPRETSKNTEAFFGQGTRLTVV.

The gene calls are TRBV18 and TRBJ1-1, with no clear D. Trimming stripped 0 bases from V and 4 bases from J, with 15 bases between. Germline values: CDR1 KGHSH, CDR2 LQKENI. There are 16 residues in the CDR3. CDR3 nucleotides: TGTGCCAGCTCACCACCGGCACAGAGGGTAGGCACTGAAGCTTTCTTT. This sequence encodes CASSPPAQRVGTEAFF.

This rearrangement joins TRBV19 to TRBJ1-1, with no clear D. The CDR3 length is 13 residues. V lost 6 bases to trimming and J lost 4 bases, with 12 bases between them. The V gene's germline CDR1 is LNHDA and CDR2 SQIVND (reference sequence). For the CDR3, the DNA is TGTGCCAGTAGCGAGGGCCGAGGCACTGAAGCTTTCTTT. It yields the protein CASSEGRGTEAFF.

The sample holds one count of this clone. The chain links TRBV5-1 to TRBJ2-7; possible D gene TRBD1, 5 bases. Trimming pared 4 bases from V and 3 bases from J, leaving 14 bases between. From germline, CDR1 is SGHRS and CDR2 YFSETQ. This CDR3 spans 14 amino acids. The CDR3 here is CASSTATQVYEQYF. The CDR3 DNA follows: TGCGCCAGCAGCACGGCTACACAGGTCTACGAGCAGTACTTC.

V gene TRBV4-1 combines with J gene TRBJ2-7; 8 bases line up with TRBD1. The CDR3 consists of 15 residues. V was pared by 3 bases and J by 2 bases, with 6 bases of the junction left unmatched. Germline V gene sequence: CDR1 MGHRA, CDR2 YSYEKL. CDR3 loop: CASSHGQGNTYEQYF. The CDR3 nucleotides are TGCGCCAGCAGCCACGGACAGGGCAATACCTACGAGCAGTACTTC.

This rearrangement joins TRBV5-4 to TRBJ1-2, with 8 bases lining up with TRBD1. V was pared by 3 bases and J by 2 bases, with 15 bases of the junction left unmatched. This CDR3 is 18 amino acids long. Germline V gene lookup returns CDR1 SGHNT and CDR2 YYREEE (reference sequence). DNA for the CDR3: TGTGCCAGCAGCTCCTGGACAGGGAGAAATACGATGAACTATGGCTACACCTTC. It specifies CASSSWTGRNTMNYGYTF.

The table lists this clone with a count of one. The chain joins TRBV30 to TRBJ1-2, with a possible D match to TRBD1 (6 bases). With 1 base removed from V and 0 bases from J, the gap between germline ends came to 12 bases. CDR1 and CDR2 from the germline V gene are GTSNPN and SVGIG (reference sequence). The CDR3 spans 15 residues. The CDR3 region has the DNA TGTGCCTGGAGTGGGGGGCTAATATCTAACTATGGCTACACCTTC. Protein product: CAWSGGLISNYGYTF.